A selection of T cell receptor beta chains follows, all from one sample in a study of T cell responses to AZD1222 COVID-19 vaccine. Produced via immunoSEQ multiplex PCR; TCRdb's table is partial and in-frame only. The sample yields more than 75,000 clones, 75% to 95% seen once. Here the sequenced sample was peripheral blood, taken 28 days after the second AZD1222 dose. Source of these receptors: an adult who received the AZD1222 COVID-19 vaccine. The CDR3 runs from the conserved cysteine through the conserved F or W. The D gene is left open where the match is weak. Rows give clone size only sometimes, using once, few, many, or a class for an expanded clone.

>.|TRBJ2-2|TRBV19|14|.
TGTGCCAGTAATACAGGGACGAACACCGGGGAGCTGTTTTTT
CASNTGTNTGELFF
>.|TRBJ1-6|TRBV5-1|14|.
TGCGCCAGCAGCTTAAGAGGCGATAATTCACCCCTCCACTTT
CASSLRGDNSPLHF
>once|TRBJ2-7|TRBV3-1/TRBV3-2|19|TRBD2
TGTGCCAGCAGCCAAGACCGACGACTAGCGGGAACTTTGACCTACGAGCAGTACTTC
CASSQDRRLAGTLTYEQYF
>.|TRBJ2-7|TRBV28|14|TRBD1
TGTGCCAGCACCCTTTATCTGGGACAGGGGGCACAGTACTTC
CASTLYLGQGAQYF
>.|TRBJ2-2|TRBV30|19|TRBD2
TGTGCCTGGAGTGTACCGAGCGGGAGGGCCAAGATTGTCACCGGGGAGCTGTTTTTT
CAWSVPSGRAKIVTGELFF
>once|TRBJ1-4|TRBV3-1/TRBV3-2|17|.
TGTGCCAGCAGCCAAGAGTTGAGGGACAAGCTTTGTGAAAAACTGTTTTTT
CASSQELRDKLCEKLFF
>.|TRBJ2-3|TRBV28|15|.
TGTGCCAGTAGTTTGGGGAGACTACGCACAGATACGCAGTATTTT
CASSLGRLRTDTQYF
>.|TRBJ2-7|TRBV6-2/TRBV6-3|15|.
TGTGCCAGCAGCCTATACGGGACGTACTCCTACGAGCAGTACTTC
CASSLYGTYSYEQYF
>.|TRBJ2-7|TRBV28|12|.
TGTGCCAGCGGGGGGACAGTCTACGAGCAGTACTTC
CASGGTVYEQYF
>.|TRBJ2-5|TRBV5-1|12|.
TGCGCCAGCAGCGCAAACCAAGAGACCCAGTACTTC
CASSANQETQYF
>.|TRBJ1-5|TRBV12-3/TRBV12-4|13|.
TGTGCCAGCAGTTTCATCCCCAGTCAGCCCCAGCATTTT
CASSFIPSQPQHF
>.|TRBJ2-1|TRBV6-5|12|.
TGTGCCAGCAGCGCCGACTATATCGAGCAGTTCTTC
CASSADYIEQFF
>.|TRBJ2-1|TRBV18|16|.
TGTGCCAGCTCTCCTCCTCTACGGGAGTTACTCAATGAGCAGTTCTTC
CASSPPLRELLNEQFF
>.|TRBJ2-1|TRBV7-9|14|.
TGTGCCAGCAGCTTAAGTGGGAGAAGCGGTGAGCAGTTCTTC
CASSLSGRSGEQFF
>.|TRBJ1-5|TRBV28|14|.
TGTGCCAGCAGCGCCATGGGGAGCAATCAGCCCCAGCATTTT
CASSAMGSNQPQHF
>.|TRBJ2-3|TRBV3-1/TRBV3-2|14|.
TGTGCCAGCAGCCAAGCGGGAGCGGCAGATACGCAGTATTTT
CASSQAGAADTQYF
>.|TRBJ2-2|TRBV7-3|14|.
TGTGCCAGCAGCTCGCAGGGGTGGACCGGGGAGCTGTTTTTT
CASSSQGWTGELFF
>.|TRBJ1-2|TRBV28|13|TRBD1
TGTGCCAGCAGTTGGACAGGGGCCTATGGCTACACCTTC
CASSWTGAYGYTF
>.|TRBJ2-1|TRBV5-1|15|TRBD2
TGCGCCAGCAATTTAGCGGGAGTAACCTACAATGAGCAGTTCTTC
CASNLAGVTYNEQFF
>.|TRBJ2-7|TRBV4-2|14|.
TGTGCCAGCAGCCAAGGTGGAGGTTCCTACGAGCAGTACTTC
CASSQGGGSYEQYF
>.|TRBJ1-2|TRBV19|15|TRBD1
TGTGCCAGTAGTATAATTCAGGGGGCGAGAGTCGGCTACACCTTC
CASSIIQGARVGYTF
>once|TRBJ1-1|TRBV5-1|14|TRBD1
TGCGCCAGCAGCACAGGGACAGCGAACACTGAAGCTTTCTTT
CASSTGTANTEAFF
>once|TRBJ2-2|TRBV15|13|.
TGTGCCATCCGGGGACCGAACACCGGGGAGCTGTTTTTT
CAIRGPNTGELFF
>.|TRBJ2-7|TRBV10-3|14|.
TGTGCCATCAGTGTAGGGGCGGGTTCCTACGAGCAGTACTTC
CAISVGAGSYEQYF
>.|TRBJ2-1|TRBV18|16|TRBD2
TGTGCCAGCTCACCGACGGGACTAGCGGGAGTCAATGAGCAGTTCTTC
CASSPTGLAGVNEQFF
>.|TRBJ2-7|TRBV4-2|15|TRBD2
TGTGCCAGCAGCCAAGAGGAGCGGGGCCCCTACGAGCAGTACTTC
CASSQEERGPYEQYF
>once|TRBJ1-2|TRBV18|14|.
TGTGCCAGCTCACCACGGGACGGGGCAGGCGGCTACACCTTC
CASSPRDGAGGYTF
>.|TRBJ1-4|TRBV23-1|14|TRBD1
TGCGCCAGCAGCCCCGGGACAGGGAGTGAAAAACTGTTTTTT
CASSPGTGSEKLFF
>once|TRBJ1-1|TRBV5-6|15|.
TGTGCCAGCAGAACCCCATCCTTTATGAACACTGAAGCTTTCTTT
CASRTPSFMNTEAFF
>.|TRBJ2-2|TRBV27|16|.
TGTGCCAGCAGCAAGGAGGGCCCCGTGGGGAGCGGGGAGCTGTTTTTT
CASSKEGPVGSGELFF
>.|TRBJ1-5|TRBV19|17|TRBD1
TGTGCCAGTAGTCGGGGAAGGACAGGACAAAGCAATCAGCCCCAGCATTTT
CASSRGRTGQSNQPQHF
>.|TRBJ2-2|TRBV7-3|17|TRBD2
TGTGCCAGCAGCCCAAAGCCGTCTAGCGGGAGCACCGGGGAGCTGTTTTTT
CASSPKPSSGSTGELFF
>once|TRBJ1-6|TRBV18|16|.
TGTGCCAGCTCACCGGACAGAGCCACGAGGGATTCACCCCTCCACTTT
CASSPDRATRDSPLHF
>.|TRBJ2-7|TRBV12-3/TRBV12-4|13|.
TGTGCCAGCAGTTTAGGGGTTTACTACGAGCAGTACTTC
CASSLGVYYEQYF
>.|TRBJ1-2|TRBV29-1|16|TRBD1
TGCAGCGTTGAAGATTTGTTTATGGACAGGCGGAATGGCTACACCTTC
CSVEDLFMDRRNGYTF
>.|TRBJ1-2|TRBV6-5|15|.
TGTGCCAGCAGTTACTCGAGAAGGGTTGGGTATGGCTACACCTTC
CASSYSRRVGYGYTF
>.|TRBJ1-5|TRBV4-1|15|.
TGCGCCAGCAACTCAGACGAGGGGGGCAATCAGCCCCAGCATTTT
CASNSDEGGNQPQHF
>.|TRBJ2-2|TRBV5-4|15|TRBD2
TGTGCCAGCGGATCACTAGCGGGGGTCACCGGGGAGCTGTTTTTT
CASGSLAGVTGELFF
>.|TRBJ1-5|TRBV18|13|.
TGTGCCAGCTCACCCGGGAGCAATCAGCCCCAGCATTTT
CASSPGSNQPQHF
>.|TRBJ1-2|TRBV19|11|.
TGTGCCAGTAGGGCAGGGTATGGCTACACCTTC
CASRAGYGYTF
>.|TRBJ2-6|TRBV19|13|.
TGTGCCAGTAGTTGGTCTGGGGCCAACGTCCTGACTTTC
CASSWSGANVLTF
>.|TRBJ2-7|TRBV2|15|.
TGTGCCAGCAGTGACCGCGGGACACCCCAGACCGAGCAGTACTTC
CASSDRGTPQTEQYF
>.|TRBJ2-1|TRBV9|15|TRBD2
TGTGCCAGCAGCACCGGGACTAACTCCTACAATGAGCAGTTCTTC
CASSTGTNSYNEQFF
>once|TRBJ2-1|TRBV6-1|11|.
TGTGCCAGCAGTGAAGCACGGGAGCAGTTCTTC
CASSEAREQFF
>.|TRBJ2-2|TRBV2|16|TRBD2
TGTGCCAGCAGGGGGACTAGCGGGAGTAGTACCGGGGAGCTGTTTTTT
CASRGTSGSSTGELFF
>once|TRBJ2-7|TRBV27|11|.
TGTGCCAGCAGGGGGCCATACGAGCAGTACTTC
CASRGPYEQYF
>few|TRBJ2-1|TRBV27|15|.
TGTGCCAGCTACTTGACAGGAGGCTCCTACAATGAGCAGTTCTTC
CASYLTGGSYNEQFF
>once|TRBJ2-1|TRBV6-1|18|TRBD2
TGTGCCAGCAGTGAACTAGCGGGAGGAGGGGGGTGGTACAATGAGCAGTTCTTC
CASSELAGGGGWYNEQFF